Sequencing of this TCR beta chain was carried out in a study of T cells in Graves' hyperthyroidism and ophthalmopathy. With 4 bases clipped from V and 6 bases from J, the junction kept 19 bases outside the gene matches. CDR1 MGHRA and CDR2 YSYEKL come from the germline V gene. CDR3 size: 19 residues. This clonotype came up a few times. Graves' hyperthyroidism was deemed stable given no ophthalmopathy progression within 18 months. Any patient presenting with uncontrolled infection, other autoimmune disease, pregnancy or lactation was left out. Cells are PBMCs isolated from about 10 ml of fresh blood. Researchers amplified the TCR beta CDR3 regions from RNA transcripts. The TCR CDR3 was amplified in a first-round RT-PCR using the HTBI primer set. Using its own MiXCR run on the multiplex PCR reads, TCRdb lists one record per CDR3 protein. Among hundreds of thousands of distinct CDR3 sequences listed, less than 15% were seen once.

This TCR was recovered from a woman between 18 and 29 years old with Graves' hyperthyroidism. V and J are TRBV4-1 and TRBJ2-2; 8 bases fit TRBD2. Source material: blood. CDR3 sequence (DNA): TGCGCCAGCAGCCCCCCCGGCATAAGGACTAGCAATCGACCCGGGGAGCTGTTTTTT. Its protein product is CASSPPGIRTSNRPGELFF.